Below, 2 T cell receptor beta chains from the same sample are listed, as sequenced in a study of cytomegalovirus exposure and HLA in healthy donors. Researchers ran the PCR with 60 Vbeta and 13 Jbeta primers. Only in-frame clones appear in the TCRdb table, and some are missing; sequencing was by immunoSEQ multiplex PCR. The sample has 97,000 or so clones, approximately 87% seen once. The sequenced sample was PBMCs. These receptors originate from a middle-aged man in good health and CMV-seronegative.

The rearrangement uses TRBV2 and TRBJ2-2, with D possibly TRBD1 on 5 matching bases. From germline, CDR1 is SNHLY and CDR2 FYNNEI. With 2 bases removed from V and 3 bases from J, the gap between germline ends came to 13 bases. The CDR3 is 16 residues long. The CDR3, as DNA: TGTGCCAGCAGTGAACTCCCCAGGGCTTACACCGGGGAGCTGTTTTTT. It is translated as CASSELPRAYTGELFF.

The chain joins TRBV6-5 to TRBJ1-3; 7 nucleotides match TRBD1. With 0 bases clipped from V and 2 bases from J, the junction kept 1 base outside the gene matches. This CDR3 has 15 amino acids. Germline V lookup: CDR1 MNHEY, CDR2 SVGAGI. This CDR3 is CASSYSTGAGNTIYF. The CDR3 DNA sequence: TGTGCCAGCAGTTACTCCACAGGGGCTGGAAACACCATATATTTT.